This record concerns one T cell receptor beta chain sequence. Profiling relied on immunoSEQ multiplex PCR, and the TCRdb table lists in-frame clones only, not all of them. The sample includes 450,000 or so clones, 85% to 90% of them seen just once. This entry belongs to a study of blood T cell repertoires in COVID-19. Turning to the study itself: Nucleic acid was either cDNA or gDNA, and it came from T cells, B-cell-depleted T cells, or PBMCs.

Looked up from germline, CDR1 is KGHSH and CDR2 is LQKENI. Trimming at V came to 3 bases and at J to 2 bases, leaving 8 bases not matched to a gene. This CDR3 is built from 17 residues. The sequence derives from a man aged 18 to 29 with COVID-19, enrolled during active disease. The sequencing input was peripheral blood. The V gene is TRBV18, the J gene TRBJ1-5; the match to TRBD1 covers 9 bases. CDR3 in amino acids: CASSPSRDRAGNQPQHF. DNA for the CDR3: TGTGCCAGCTCACCGTCCCGGGACAGGGCCGGCAATCAGCCCCAGCATTTT.